The rows below give T cell receptor beta chains drawn from one sample of a study of cytomegalovirus exposure and HLA in healthy donors. Clones were sequenced by immunoSEQ multiplex PCR, and TCRdb holds only the in-frame ones, with some missing. Among roughly 180,000 clones listed, around 75% were seen once. The sample taken for sequencing was PBMCs. Source of these receptors: a female donor in good health and CMV-seronegative. The CDR3 runs from the conserved cysteine through the conserved F or W. The order of the fields is CDR3 length, J gene, clone size, D gene, V gene, CDR3 protein, CDR3 DNA. The D gene is left open where the match is weak. Expanded clones are given a class, and other clones once, few, many or no size at all.

CDR3 length: 15; J gene: TRBJ2-3; clone size: NA; D gene: NA; V gene: TRBV7-9; CDR3 protein: CASSYRDFGTDTQYF; CDR3 DNA: TGTGCCAGCAGCTACCGGGACTTCGGCACAGATACGCAGTATTTT
CDR3 length: 17; J gene: TRBJ2-4; clone size: NA; D gene: NA; V gene: TRBV7-3; CDR3 protein: CASSSGRGKAAKNIQYF; CDR3 DNA: TGTGCCAGCAGCTCGGGACGGGGGAAAGCGGCCAAAAACATTCAGTACTTC
CDR3 length: 15; J gene: TRBJ2-2; clone size: NA; D gene: NA; V gene: TRBV28; CDR3 protein: CASRLQGTNTGELFF; CDR3 DNA: TGTGCCAGCAGACTCCAGGGTACGAACACCGGGGAGCTGTTTTTT
CDR3 length: 15; J gene: TRBJ1-4; clone size: once; D gene: NA; V gene: TRBV15; CDR3 protein: CATSRDGRRNEKLFF; CDR3 DNA: TGTGCCACCAGCAGAGACGGACGGAGGAATGAAAAACTGTTTTTT
CDR3 length: 11; J gene: TRBJ1-1; clone size: NA; D gene: NA; V gene: TRBV10-3; CDR3 protein: CAISESNTAFF; CDR3 DNA: TGTGCCATCAGTGAGTCGAACACCGCTTTCTTT
CDR3 length: 15; J gene: TRBJ2-7; clone size: NA; D gene: TRBD1; V gene: TRBV7-9; CDR3 protein: CASSPRTGSSYEQYF; CDR3 DNA: TGTGCCAGCAGCCCTCGGACAGGGAGCTCCTACGAGCAGTACTTC
CDR3 length: 16; J gene: TRBJ2-2; clone size: few; D gene: TRBD1; V gene: TRBV19; CDR3 protein: CASSPGDRGFTGELFF; CDR3 DNA: TGTGCCAGTAGTCCGGGGGACAGGGGGTTCACCGGGGAGCTGTTTTTT
CDR3 length: 15; J gene: TRBJ2-7; clone size: NA; D gene: TRBD1; V gene: TRBV4-2; CDR3 protein: CASSRESTGTYEQYF; CDR3 DNA: TGTGCCAGCAGCCGCGAATCGACAGGGACCTACGAGCAGTACTTC
CDR3 length: 16; J gene: TRBJ2-1; clone size: NA; D gene: TRBD1; V gene: TRBV28; CDR3 protein: CASSLWALTGEGEQFF; CDR3 DNA: TGTGCCAGCAGTTTATGGGCCCTGACAGGGGAAGGGGAGCAGTTCTTC
CDR3 length: 13; J gene: TRBJ2-3; clone size: NA; D gene: TRBD2; V gene: TRBV7-2; CDR3 protein: CASSLGEGDTQYF; CDR3 DNA: TGTGCCAGCAGCTTAGGGGAGGGAGATACGCAGTATTTT
CDR3 length: 16; J gene: TRBJ2-7; clone size: NA; D gene: TRBD2; V gene: TRBV28; CDR3 protein: CASSPTGGMSSYEQYF; CDR3 DNA: TGTGCCAGCAGTCCCACGGGGGGTATGAGCTCCTACGAGCAGTACTTC
CDR3 length: 14; J gene: TRBJ1-2; clone size: NA; D gene: TRBD1; V gene: TRBV6-5; CDR3 protein: CASRPRGRNLGYTF; CDR3 DNA: TGTGCCAGCAGACCCAGGGGGCGAAATCTTGGCTACACCTTC